The clone carrying this TCR beta chain has just a few counts. Its specificity is not known. Regarding time point: pre-sensitization, week 0. Treatment described: therapeutic diphenylcyclopropenone sensitization with weekly scalp DPC. These data belong to a study of human T cells and chemical hapten exposure. There are 14 residues in the CDR3. Trimming shortened V by 0 bases and J by 6 bases, and 11 bases separated the two germline ends. Looked up from germline, CDR1 is MNHEY and CDR2 is SVGEGT. In TCRdb, the RACE reads were re-called with MiXCR into one record per CDR3 protein. The profile shows about 85,000 distinct CDR3 sequences, 6.5% to 10% of them singletons. Points from the study as a whole: Donors, who had alopecia, may show an immune response that differs from healthy people's. Patch test score showed a positive correlation with PT1 expanded TCR counts.

Sequencing was performed on whole blood, taken in connection with sensitization to the hapten diphenylcyclopropenone (DPC). This receptor was taken from a man aged 40-49 years with alopecia areata. Some clones in this sample may be carry-over from other donors' samples. V gene TRBV6-2 or TRBV6-3 combines with J gene TRBJ1-1; D is uncertain. The CDR3 DNA follows: TGTGCCAGCAGTTACTCTGTCCTGGCCGCTGAAGCTTTCTTT. It is translated as CASSYSVLAAEAFF.